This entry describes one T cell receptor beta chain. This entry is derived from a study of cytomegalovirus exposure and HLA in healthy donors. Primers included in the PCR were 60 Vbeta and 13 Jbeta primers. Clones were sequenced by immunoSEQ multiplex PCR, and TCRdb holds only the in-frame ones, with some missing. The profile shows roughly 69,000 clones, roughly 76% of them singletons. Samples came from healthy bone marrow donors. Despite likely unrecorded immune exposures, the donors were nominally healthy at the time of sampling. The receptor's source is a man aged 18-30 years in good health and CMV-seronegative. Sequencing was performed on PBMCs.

CDR3 sequence reads: CASSPRLAGGTDTQYF. CDR3 in DNA: TGTGCCAGCAGTCCCAGACTAGCGGGGGGTACAGATACGCAGTATTTT. This chain uses TRBV6-6 with TRBJ2-3; 13 bases align to TRBD2. This CDR3 comprises 16 residues. The V gene's germline CDR1 is MNHNY and CDR2 SVGAGI (reference sequence). After removal of 5 bases from V and 3 bases from J, the junction contained 5 bases not matched to a gene.